This TCR beta chain was recorded in a study of shared clonotypes between healthy human individuals. Overall study results and limits: Memory subsets had estimated richness that was generally smaller than that of naive subsets. Sorted-subset sequencing, rarefaction showed, was incomplete despite large depth. Relative to clonotypes present in all four donors, those not shared had lower generation probabilities.

Turning to this clone: The antigen remains unidentified.

The study ran the assay at deep level. Produced via immunoSEQ multiplex PCR; TCRdb's table is partial and in-frame only. The data show millions of clones, with around 90% seen just once and roughly 0.13% held by the top ten. The sequencing sample was made of naive CD4+ T cells sorted from blood. Subset here: CD45RA+ positively selected. This receptor was identified in a man in his late teens or twenties in good health.

The CDR3 region is CASSPRQEVAEAFF. The CDR3 DNA is TGTGCCAGCAGTCCGAGACAGGAGGTTGCTGAAGCTTTCTTT. This rearrangement joins TRBV11-2 to TRBJ1-1; TRBD1 might be the D (6 bases). Looked up from germline, CDR1 is SGHAT and CDR2 is FQNNGV. This CDR3 comprises 14 residues. Trimming left V 6 bases short and J 6 bases short, with 17 bases between.